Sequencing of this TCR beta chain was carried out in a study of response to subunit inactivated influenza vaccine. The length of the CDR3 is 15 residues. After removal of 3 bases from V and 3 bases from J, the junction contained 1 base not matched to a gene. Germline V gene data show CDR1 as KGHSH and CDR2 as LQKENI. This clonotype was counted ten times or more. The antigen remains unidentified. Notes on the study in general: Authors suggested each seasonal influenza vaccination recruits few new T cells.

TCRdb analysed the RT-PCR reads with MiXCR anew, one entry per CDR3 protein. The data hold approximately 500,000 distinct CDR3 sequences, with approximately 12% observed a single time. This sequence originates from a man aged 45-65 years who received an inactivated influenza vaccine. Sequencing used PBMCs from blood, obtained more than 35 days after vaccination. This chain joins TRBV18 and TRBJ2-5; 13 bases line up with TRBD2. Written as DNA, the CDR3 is TGTGCCAGCTCACCGGGACTAGCGGGGAAAGAGACCCAGTACTTC. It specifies CASSPGLAGKETQYF.